One sample yielded the 10 T cell receptor beta chains listed below, sequenced in a study of T-cell reconstitution after alpha-beta-depleted transplantation in children. The authors prepared the TCRbeta library with unique molecular identifiers. TCRdb reprocessed the PCR reads with MiXCR, giving one entry per CDR3 protein. The sample contains around 490,000 distinct CDR3 sequences, approximately 10% of which appear only once. Sequencing was performed on PBMCs, mostly from graft donor cells, taken 180 days after TCRalphabeta/CD19-depleted stem cell transplant. These receptors originate from a female patient aged 2-15 years who had a stem cell transplant for aplastic anemia, so the T cells may come from the graft donor.

This clonotype was seen only once. A much larger clone differs from this one at a single base, so this may be a read error. The gene calls are TRBV6-2 or TRBV6-3 and TRBJ1-6; no definite D call. Trimming stripped 2 bases from V and 7 bases from J, with 3 bases between. The CDR3 sequence is 12 residues long. Germline CDR1 is MNHEY and CDR2 is SVGEGT. DNA for the CDR3: TGTGCCAGCAGTTACGGGAATTCACCCCTCCACTTT. It yields the protein CASSYGNSPLHF.

The sample holds many counts of this clonotype. This chain uses TRBV29-1 with TRBJ1-2; no reliable D call. Deletions cut 5 bases from V and 7 bases from J, with 17 bases between. In germline, CDR1 is SQVTM, CDR2 ANQGSEA. The CDR3 runs to 13 residues. The CDR3 is CSVFVADYSGYTF. The CDR3 nucleotides read TGCAGCGTTTTCGTAGCGGACTATAGTGGCTACACCTTC.

The gene calls are TRBV28 and TRBJ2-7; TRBD1 matches at 9 bases. The CDR3 extends over 13 amino acids. Trimming at V came to 6 bases and at J to 7 bases, leaving 7 bases not matched to a gene. Germline V lookup: CDR1 MDHEN, CDR2 SYDVKM. CDR3 in DNA: TGTGCCAGCAGCCGGGACAGGGTGCGGGAGCAGTACTTC. Residues: CASSRDRVREQYF. Filled out from reference TRBV28 and TRBJ2-7, the complete variable domain reads DVKVTQSSRYLVKRTGEKVFLECVQDMDHENMFWYRQDPGLGLRLIYFSYDVKMKEKGDIPEGYSVSREKKERFSLILESASTNQTSMYLCASSRDRVREQYFGPGTRLTVT.

This clonotype was counted between two and nine times. V is TRBV5-5 and J is TRBJ2-3, with D uncertain. CDR3 size: 14 residues. The germline gives CDR1 SGHKS, CDR2 YYEKEE (reference sequence). Between the trimmed V and J ends, which lost 4 bases and 0 bases, there was a span of 9 bases. The CDR3 region is CASSIDRSTDTQYF. The CDR3 DNA reads TGTGCCAGCAGCATCGATCGGAGCACAGATACGCAGTATTTT.

The chain's CDR3 is CASSSADRAGYEQYF. DNA of the CDR3: TGTGCCAGCAGTTCCGCGGACAGGGCCGGCTACGAGCAGTACTTC. The chain uses TRBV27 and TRBJ2-7; 8 bases agree with TRBD1. The V gene's germline CDR1 is MNHEY and CDR2 SMNVEV (reference sequence). CDR3 size: 15 residues. The trim removed 4 bases at V and 3 bases at J, leaving 8 bases unmatched.

The chain joins TRBV6-5 to TRBJ2-1; D possibly uses TRBD1 or TRBD2 (5 bases each). Deletions cut 2 bases from V and 0 bases from J, with 14 bases between. CDR1 and CDR2 from the germline V gene are MNHEY and SVGAGI. The CDR3 sequence is 17 residues long. The CDR3 nucleotides are TGTGCCAGCAGTTACCGGGACGGATTTGGCTCCTACAATGAGCAGTTCTTC. Translating gives CASSYRDGFGSYNEQFF.

This clonotype was seen only a few times. The chain joins TRBV10-3 to TRBJ1-1; weak D call: TRBD1 (6 bases). Germline lookup yields CDR1 ENHRY and CDR2 SYGVKD. The CDR3 loop spans 14 amino acids. The V end lost 2 bases, the J end lost 5 bases, and 12 bases lay between the germline ends. The CDR3 region is CAISEAGEETEAFF. DNA of the CDR3: TGTGCCATCAGTGAGGCAGGGGAGGAGACTGAAGCTTTCTTT.

The J gene is TRBJ2-7, the V gene TRBV6-2 or TRBV6-3, with 8 positions matching TRBD1. CDR3 length: 14 amino acids. Unmatched junction bases numbered 8, after V lost 6 bases and J lost 4 bases. Germline V gene sequence: CDR1 MNHEY, CDR2 SVGEGT. This CDR3 is CASSLDRVQYEQYV. In DNA form, the CDR3 reads TGTGCCAGCAGCCTGGACAGGGTCCAGTACGAGCAGTACGTC.

A few counts support this clonotype. This CDR3 is CSAHGQSSSYNEQFF. DNA of the CDR3: TGCAGTGCGCATGGACAGTCCAGCTCCTACAATGAGCAGTTCTTC. The chain links TRBV20-1 to TRBJ2-1; D may be TRBD1 (6 bases). The V end was cut by 6 bases, the J end by 0 bases, with 15 bases between. The CDR3 length is 15 residues. The germline gives CDR1 DFQATT, CDR2 SNEGSKA (reference sequence).

This clonotype was counted only a few times. CDR3 in amino acids: CASSSGTDRLKLFF. The DNA of the CDR3 is TGTGCCAGCAGCTCAGGGACAGACAGACTGAAACTGTTTTTT. The rearrangement uses TRBV7-9 and TRBJ1-4; 7 positions agree with TRBD1. Germline CDR1 and CDR2: SEHNR and FQNEAQ (reference sequence). The CDR3 loop spans 14 amino acids. The junction had 10 bases not matched to a gene; V was cut back by 4 bases and J by 11 bases. The variable domain in full, completed from reference TRBV7-9 and TRBJ1-4, reads DTGVSQNPRHKITKRGQNVTFRCDPISEHNRLYWYRQTLGQGPEFLTYFQNEAQLEKSRLLSDRFSAERPKGSFSTLEIQRTEQGDSAMYLCASSSGTDRLKLFFGSGTQLSVL.